This TCR beta chain was profiled in a study of spatial heterogeneity in lung cancer. The time point denotes: blood at routine non-recurrence follow-up after resection. The length of the CDR3 is 12 residues. V lost 5 bases and J 2 bases, leaving 9 bases between the germline ends. CDR1 and CDR2 (germline): DFQATT, SNEGSKA (reference sequence). This clonotype has ten or more counts. MiXCR, run by TCRdb on the 5' RACE reads, gives a single entry per CDR3 protein. The repertoire includes about 32,000 distinct CDR3 sequences, roughly a tenth of them detected once, and over 25% sits in the top ten. The TCR originated in a female donor with early-stage non-small cell lung cancer. The chain links TRBV20-1 to TRBJ1-2; D call uncertain. Source: PBMCs, taken at follow-up. The CDR3 reads CSAPERNYGYTF. CDR3 coding DNA: TGCAGTGCTCCAGAGAGAAACTATGGCTACACCTTC.